Listed here are 2 T cell receptor beta chains from one sample, sequenced in a study of read filtering for tumor transcriptome and immune sequencing (dated by TCRdb to 2018 to 2021). TCRdb lists the instrument as Illumina HiSeq 4000. TCR libraries were constructed from about 400 ng RNA using the Immunoverse kit, and molecular barcoded adaptors covering alpha/delta and beta/gamma chains were employed. TCRdb reanalyzed the raw reads on its own, using fastp at Q25 for trimming and MiXCR for clone calling, and kept in-frame beta chains. Rows with one shared CDR3 protein collapse into an entry with the most common genes and DNA. Here the sample has about 30,000 distinct CDR3 sequences; about a fifth occur a single time. The ten largest clones represent 15% to 20% of the sample. Sequences were obtained from a population of CD138-negative cells sorted from bone marrow. The cell subset or site tag for this specimen amounts to: bone marrow mononuclear cells depleted of CD138+ plasma/myeloma cells by negative magnetic selection. The source is a donor aged 40 or over with multiple myeloma.

This clonotype was recorded at least ten times. CDR3 sequence (DNA): TGTGCCAGTAGTTCCTATCAGCCGGACAGTACATACAATGAGCAGTTCTTC. Translating gives CASSSYQPDSTYNEQFF. This chain joins TRBV19 and TRBJ2-1; D possibly corresponds to TRBD1 (6 bases). V lost 5 bases to trimming and J lost 4 bases, with 21 bases between them. This CDR3 is 17 amino acids long. The germline V gene encodes CDR1 LNHDA and CDR2 SQIVND (reference sequence).

This chain links TRBV7-9 with TRBJ1-3; D might be TRBD1 (5 bases). V was trimmed by 5 bases and J by 2 bases, leaving 10 bases between them. In germline, CDR1 is SEHNR, CDR2 FQNEAQ (reference sequence). This CDR3 is built from 14 residues. CDR3 region: CASSPLTAGNTIYF. For the CDR3, the DNA is TGTGCCAGCAGCCCCCTGACAGCTGGAAACACCATATATTTT.